The T cell receptor beta chain under discussion was sequenced for a study of regulatory T cells in long-lasting Graves disease. The V end was cut by 4 bases, the J end by 3 bases, with 21 bases between. The germline V gene encodes CDR1 MGHRA and CDR2 YSYEKL. The CDR3 runs to 17 residues. Time point reported: newly diagnosed GD, antithyroid drugs for less than 3 months. Making the TCR library involved RNA that had been extracted from PBMCs. Sequencing libraries for TCR beta were prepared with iRepertoire HTBI primers and Arm-PCR of CDR3 regions. TCRdb ran MiXCR on the multiplex PCR reads and lists one entry per CDR3 protein. The top ten clones hold 9.5% to 15% of a sample with about 610,000 distinct CDR3 sequences, roughly 16% of them seen once. Separately, the same data were catalogued under a study of T cells in Graves' hyperthyroidism and ophthalmopathy. That work adds: A first-round RT-PCR of the TCR CDR3 used the HTBI primer set. Most expanded thyroid clonotypes above 0.001 also appeared in blood.

This TCR was recovered from a man aged 18 to 30 with Graves disease. The chain uses TRBV4-1 and TRBJ1-2, with a possible D match to TRBD1 (5 bases). This sample comprised peripheral blood mononuclear cells (PBMCs), obtained at new diagnosis, from a patient treated with antithyroid drugs. The chain's CDR3 is CASSPGSRRTSHYGYTF. The CDR3 coding sequence is TGCGCCAGCAGCCCAGGGTCTCGTCGAACATCTCACTATGGCTACACCTTC.